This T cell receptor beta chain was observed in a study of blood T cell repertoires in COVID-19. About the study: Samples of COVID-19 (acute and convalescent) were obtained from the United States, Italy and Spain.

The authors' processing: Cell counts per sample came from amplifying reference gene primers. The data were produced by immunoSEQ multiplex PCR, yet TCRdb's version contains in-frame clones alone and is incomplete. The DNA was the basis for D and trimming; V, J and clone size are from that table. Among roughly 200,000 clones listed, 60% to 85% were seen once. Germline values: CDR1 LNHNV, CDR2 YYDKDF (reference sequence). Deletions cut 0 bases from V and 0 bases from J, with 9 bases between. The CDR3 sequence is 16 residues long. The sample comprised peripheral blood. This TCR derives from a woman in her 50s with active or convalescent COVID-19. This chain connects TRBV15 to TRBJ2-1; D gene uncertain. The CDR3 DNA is TGTGCCACCAGCAGAGAAACTCCGAGCTCCTACAATGAGCAGTTCTTC. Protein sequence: CATSRETPSSYNEQFF.